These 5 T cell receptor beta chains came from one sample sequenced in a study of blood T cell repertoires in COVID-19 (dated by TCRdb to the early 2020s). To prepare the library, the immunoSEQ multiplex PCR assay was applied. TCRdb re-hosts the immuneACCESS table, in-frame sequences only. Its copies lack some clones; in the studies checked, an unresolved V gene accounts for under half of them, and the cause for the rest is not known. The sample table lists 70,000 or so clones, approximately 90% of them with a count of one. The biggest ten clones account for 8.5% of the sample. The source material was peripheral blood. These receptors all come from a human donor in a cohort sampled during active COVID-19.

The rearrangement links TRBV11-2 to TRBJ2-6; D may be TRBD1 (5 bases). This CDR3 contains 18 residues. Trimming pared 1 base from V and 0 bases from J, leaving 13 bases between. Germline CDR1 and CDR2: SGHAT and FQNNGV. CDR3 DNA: TGTGCCAGCAGCTTAGTAAGGGGTCCCCTCTCTGGGGCCAACGTCCTGACTTTC. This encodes CASSLVRGPLSGANVLTF.

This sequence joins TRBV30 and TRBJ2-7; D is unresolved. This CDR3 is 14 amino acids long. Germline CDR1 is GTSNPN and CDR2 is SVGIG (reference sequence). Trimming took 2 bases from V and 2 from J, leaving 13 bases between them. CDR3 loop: CAWSPDKFTYEQYF. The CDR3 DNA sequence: TGTGCCTGGAGTCCCGACAAGTTCACCTACGAGCAGTACTTC.

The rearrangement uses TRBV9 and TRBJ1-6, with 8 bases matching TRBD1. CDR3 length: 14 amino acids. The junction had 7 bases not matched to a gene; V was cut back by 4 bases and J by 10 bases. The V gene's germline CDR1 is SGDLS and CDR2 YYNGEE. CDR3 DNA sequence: TGTGCCAGCAGCCAACAGGGGGTGGGGTCACCCCTCCACTTT. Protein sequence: CASSQQGVGSPLHF. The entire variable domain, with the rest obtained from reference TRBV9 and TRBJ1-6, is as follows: DSGVTQTPKHLITATGQRVTLRCSPRSGDLSVYWYQQSLDQGLQFLIQYYNGEERAKGNILERFSAQQFPDLHSELNLSSLELGDSALYFCASSQQGVGSPLHFGNGTRLTVT.

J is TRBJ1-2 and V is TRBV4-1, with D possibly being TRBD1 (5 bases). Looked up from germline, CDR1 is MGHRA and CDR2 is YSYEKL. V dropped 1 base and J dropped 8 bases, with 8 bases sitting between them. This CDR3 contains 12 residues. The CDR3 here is CASSQGAGGYTF. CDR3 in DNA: TGCGCCAGCAGCCAAGGGGCAGGGGGCTACACCTTC.

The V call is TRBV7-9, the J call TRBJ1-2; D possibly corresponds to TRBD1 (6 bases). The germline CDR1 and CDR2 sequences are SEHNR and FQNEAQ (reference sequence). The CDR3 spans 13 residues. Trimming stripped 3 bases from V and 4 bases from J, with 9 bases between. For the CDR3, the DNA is TGTGCCAGCAGCTTGGGACAAAGCTATGGCTACACCTTC. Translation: CASSLGQSYGYTF.